The T cell receptor (beta chain) under discussion was sequenced for a study of regulatory T cells in long-lasting Graves disease. V was pared by 2 bases and J by 2 bases, with 13 bases between. The CDR3 length is 14 residues. Per the germline V gene, CDR1 is GTSNPN and CDR2 is SVGIG (reference sequence). This clonotype was detected ten times or more. Sample time point: newly diagnosed GD, antithyroid drugs for less than 3 months. Preparation of the TCR library used RNA extracted from PBMCs. To make TCR beta libraries, researchers used iRepertoire HTBI primers and Arm-PCR of CDR3 regions. TCRdb passed the multiplex PCR reads through MiXCR, listing each CDR3 protein once. Among 450,000 to 600,000 distinct CDR3 sequences listed, roughly 17% were seen once. This same sample was also taken into another study, of T cells in Graves' hyperthyroidism and ophthalmopathy. From that study: First-round RT-PCR with HTBI primers amplified the TCR CDR3 region.

V gene TRBV30 combines with J gene TRBJ2-7, with D unclear. This receptor was identified in a man aged 35 to 55 with Graves disease. The specimen comprised peripheral blood mononuclear cells (PBMCs), sampled at new diagnosis, from a patient treated with antithyroid drugs. CDR3 region: CAWSSRSRPYEQYF. CDR3 DNA: TGTGCCTGGAGTAGTCGTAGTAGACCCTACGAGCAGTACTTC.